The text below deals with one TCR beta chain. This entry belongs to a study of T cell responses to AZD1222 COVID-19 vaccine. TCRdb keeps only in-frame clones here, not all; method: immunoSEQ multiplex PCR. This table has fewer than 130,000 clones, 65% to 85% appearing once. Sequenced material: peripheral blood, taken on day 0 of AZD1222 vaccination. This TCR was sampled from an adult in good health.

In DNA, the CDR3 is TGTGCCAGCTCAACCTACTACACCTTC. It specifies CASSTYYTF. The genes are TRBV18 and TRBJ1-2; D not certain. The V gene's germline CDR1 is KGHSH and CDR2 LQKENI. Between the trimmed V and J ends, which lost 5 bases and 10 bases, there was a span of 5 bases. This CDR3 is built from 9 residues.